This TCR beta chain is drawn from a study of response to subunit inactivated influenza vaccine. TCRdb passed the RT-PCR reads through MiXCR, listing each CDR3 protein once. The sample shows roughly 700,000 distinct CDR3 sequences, around 13% of them seen only once. Trimming shortened V by 3 bases and J by 5 bases, and 13 bases separated the two germline ends. The CDR3 loop spans 14 amino acids. This clonotype occurred a few times. The chain couples TRBV12-3 or TRBV12-4 to TRBJ2-5, with D possibly matching TRBD2 (6 bases). The source is a man aged 45 to 65 who received an inactivated influenza vaccine. The material sequenced was PBMCs from blood, taken less than 15 days before vaccination. In nucleotides, the CDR3 is TGTGCCAGCAGTTTGCGCCTAGCGCGGGAGACCCAGTACTTC. Amino acids: CASSLRLARETQYF.